The next 21 T cell receptor beta chains were all read from a single sample in a study of blood T cell repertoires in COVID-19. This table comes from immunoSEQ multiplex PCR, and its TCRdb copy is limited to in-frame clones, with some not included. Of about 210,000 clones listed, more than 70% are singletons. Sequencing was done on a sample of peripheral blood. These receptors came from a human donor in a cohort sampled during active COVID-19.

The chain is built from TRBV11-1 and TRBJ2-7; tentative D call: TRBD1 (5 bases). The CDR3 length is 13 residues. The germline V gene has CDR1 SGHAT and CDR2 FQDESV (reference sequence). Trimming took 5 bases from V and 2 from J, leaving 10 bases between them. The CDR3 spells CASSTQVPYEQYF. In DNA form, the CDR3 reads TGTGCCAGCAGCACACAGGTTCCCTACGAGCAGTACTTC.

The chain links TRBV19 to TRBJ1-2, with 8 bases fitting TRBD1. Germline trimming cut 5 bases from V and 1 base from J; bases unmatched to any gene: 6. This CDR3 is built from 15 residues. Germline V gene lookup returns CDR1 LNHDA and CDR2 SQIVND (reference sequence). The DNA of the CDR3 is TGTGCCAGTAGTGCCCCGACAGGGGTTAACTATGGCTACACCTTC. The encoded protein is CASSAPTGVNYGYTF.

The rearrangement joins TRBV7-2 to TRBJ2-5; TRBD2 might be the D (5 bases). Germline V lookup: CDR1 SGHTA, CDR2 FQGNSA. The CDR3 has 15 amino acids. Trimming took off 5 bases at V and 5 bases at J, with 18 bases between the two ends. CDR3 coding DNA: TGTGCCAGCAGCCCAGCCTCGAGGGCGGGTGAGACCCAGTACTTC. As protein: CASSPASRAGETQYF.

In this sample, this clone turned up a few times. V and J are TRBV5-1 and TRBJ1-3; weak D call: TRBD1 (5 bases). Per the germline V gene, CDR1 is SGHRS and CDR2 is YFSETQ. The CDR3 is made up of 16 amino acids. Trimming removed 0 bases at V and 4 bases at J, with 14 bases between. The CDR3 coding sequence is TGCGCCAGCAGCTTGGGACAGAACCCCGGAGGAAACACCATATATTTT. Its translation: CASSLGQNPGGNTIYF.

The V and J genes are TRBV5-4 and TRBJ2-1; unclear D gene. The CDR3 length is 11 residues. Trimming removed 1 base from V and 6 bases from J, with 2 bases in between. Germline V gene sequence: CDR1 SGHNT, CDR2 YYREEE (reference sequence). Here the CDR3 DNA reads TGTGCCAGCAGCTTGCGCAATGAGCAGTTCTTC. As protein: CASSLRNEQFF.

The rearrangement joins TRBV29-1 to TRBJ2-7, with TRBD2 as a possible D gene (6 bases). The CDR3 is 15 amino acids. The ends were cut back, 8 bases at V and 4 bases at J, with 24 bases in the middle. Germline V gene data show CDR1 as SQVTM and CDR2 as ANQGSEA. The CDR3 sequence is CSFQSPVRGTYEQYF. The CDR3 coding sequence is TGCAGCTTCCAATCTCCGGTTCGTGGGACTTACGAGCAGTACTTC.

This sequence joins TRBV7-9 and TRBJ2-7; D is possibly TRBD1 (6 bases). Germline-derived CDR1 and CDR2 are SEHNR and FQNEAQ (reference sequence). V lost 1 base and J 3 bases, leaving 10 bases between the germline ends. The length of the CDR3 is 14 residues. DNA for the CDR3: TGTGCCAGCAGCTTAGTAGGGGGAGACTACGAGCAGTACTTC. Encoded protein: CASSLVGGDYEQYF.

The chain recombines TRBV29-1 with TRBJ1-1, with TRBD1 as a possible D gene (5 bases). The CDR3 has 12 residues. Deletions cut 5 bases from V and 2 bases from J, with 9 bases between. CDR1 and CDR2 (germline): SQVTM, ANQGSEA. As DNA, the CDR3 is TGCAGCGTTAGACAGCTAAACACTGAAGCTTTCTTT. This gives the protein CSVRQLNTEAFF.

The chain combines TRBV1 with TRBJ2-1; the table gives TRBD1 as D, unverified against the DNA. TRBV1 is a recognized pseudogene. This CDR3 is built from 17 residues. The CDR3 coding sequence is TGCACCAGCAGCCAAGATGGGACAGGGCCGGGATTCGGTGAGCAGTTCTTC. It yields the protein CTSSQDGTGPGFGEQFF.

This chain connects TRBV28 to TRBJ2-5; the match to TRBD1 covers 10 bases. With V trimmed by 2 bases and J by 5 bases, 8 bases remained unmatched. CDR1 is MDHEN and CDR2 is SYDVKM in the germline V gene. This CDR3 contains 16 residues. CDR3 in DNA: TGTGCCAGCAGTTTAGGGACAGGGGCCCGGGTGGAGACCCAGTACTTC. Protein product: CASSLGTGARVETQYF.

This sequence joins TRBV6-5 and TRBJ2-2, with TRBD1 identical over 7 bases. The V and J ends lost 7 bases and 3 bases, in that order; junction bases with no gene match: 5. The V gene's germline CDR1 is MNHEY and CDR2 SVGAGI. The CDR3 is 14 amino acids. The CDR3 protein is CASNKQGYTGELFF. The CDR3 DNA is TGTGCCAGCAACAAACAGGGGTACACCGGGGAGCTGTTTTTT.

DNA of the CDR3: TGTGCCAGCAGCGAATCAGGGTTTTCTGGGGCCAACGTCCTGACTTTC. The encoded protein is CASSESGFSGANVLTF. The rearrangement uses TRBV6-1 and TRBJ2-6, with a tentative D call TRBD1 (5 bases). V dropped 6 bases and J dropped 1 base, with 13 bases sitting between them. CDR1 is MNHNS and CDR2 is SASEGT in the germline V gene. The CDR3 extends over 16 amino acids.

This clone was seen a few times. Other DNA sequences in the same sample also yield this CDR3. This chain joins TRBV11-3 and TRBJ2-1; 7 bases line up with TRBD2. There are 14 residues in the CDR3. V trimming: 1 base; J trimming: 4 bases; junction bases outside the gene matches: 1. The V gene's germline CDR1 is SGHNT and CDR2 YENEEA. CDR3 amino acids: CASSLAGGYNEQFF. CDR3 nucleotides: TGTGCCAGCAGCTTAGCGGGAGGTTACAATGAGCAGTTCTTC. Using reference TRBV11-3 and TRBJ2-1 for the parts outside the CDR3, the full variable domain is EAGVVQSPRYKIIEKKQPVAFWCNPISGHNTLYWYLQNLGQGPELLIRYENEEAVDDSQLPKDRFSAERLKGVDSTLKIQPAELGDSAVYLCASSLAGGYNEQFFGPGTRLTVL.

This clone was found a few times. V is TRBV4-2 and J is TRBJ2-2, with TRBD1 identical over 7 bases. The CDR3 loop spans 16 amino acids. The germline gives CDR1 LGHNA, CDR2 YNFKEQ. V trimming: 1 base; J trimming: 5 bases; junction bases outside the gene matches: 7. The CDR3 loop reads CASSQARGGGTGELFF. DNA of the CDR3: TGTGCCAGCAGCCAAGCGCGAGGGGGCGGAACCGGGGAGCTGTTTTTT.

V is TRBV7-2 and J is TRBJ2-5, with 7 nucleotides matching TRBD2. J gave up 5 bases and V 3 bases, and 6 bases lay outside the gene matches. Germline CDR1 SGHTA, CDR2 FQGNSA. This CDR3 is 14 amino acids long. CDR3 nucleotides: TGTGCCAGCAGCTTTCGGGGGGAGTGGGAGACCCAGTACTTC. It yields the protein CASSFRGEWETQYF.

The rearrangement joins TRBV11-2 to TRBJ2-4; possibly TRBD1 for D (5 bases). Deletions cut 4 bases from V and 3 bases from J, with 22 bases between. The CDR3 contains 18 residues. CDR1 and CDR2 (germline): SGHAT, FQNNGV. The CDR3 is CASSSFLQGRVGKNIQYF. The CDR3, as DNA: TGTGCCAGCAGCTCCTTCCTCCAGGGCCGCGTGGGCAAAAACATTCAGTACTTC.

In this sample, this clone turned up once. The gene calls are TRBV7-8 and TRBJ2-7; D might be TRBD1 (6 bases). The CDR3 has 17 residues. The V end lost 1 base, the J end lost 1 base, and 17 bases lay between the germline ends. CDR1 SGHVS and CDR2 FQNEAQ come from the germline V gene. CDR3 sequence: CASSLETPGHGSYEQYF. CDR3 bases: TGTGCCAGCAGCTTAGAAACACCGGGACACGGATCCTACGAGCAGTACTTC.

The chain is built from TRBV7-2 and TRBJ1-2; D may be TRBD1 (5 bases). The germline gives CDR1 SGHTA, CDR2 FQGNSA. The CDR3 consists of 14 residues. V was trimmed by 2 bases and J by 7 bases, leaving 14 bases between them. This chain's CDR3 is CASSLPQDGAGYTF. CDR3 DNA sequence: TGTGCCAGCAGCTTACCTCAGGATGGGGCTGGCTACACCTTC.

The rearrangement links TRBV7-2 to TRBJ1-2; TRBD1 matches at 7 bases. J was trimmed by 2 bases and V by 5 bases; bases with no gene match: 2. Germline CDR1 reads SGHTA; CDR2 reads FQGNSA. This CDR3 is 13 amino acids long. The CDR3: CASSKQGNYGYTF. The CDR3 DNA reads TGTGCCAGCAGCAAACAGGGGAACTATGGCTACACCTTC.

The genes are TRBV5-4 and TRBJ1-2; D might be TRBD1 (6 bases). CDR3 length equals 14 residues. V lost 3 bases and J 8 bases, leaving 17 bases between the germline ends. Germline CDR1 is SGHNT and CDR2 is YYREEE (reference sequence). The CDR3 nucleotides are TGTGCCAGCAGCTCCCAGGGCAGGGGTGACGGCTACACCTTC. Translation: CASSSQGRGDGYTF.

This chain links TRBV7-9 with TRBJ2-1; TRBD1 might be the D (5 bases). Trimming removed 2 bases from V and 4 bases from J, with 12 bases in between. Germline V lookup: CDR1 SEHNR, CDR2 FQNEAQ (reference sequence). The CDR3 runs 15 residues. CDR3 region: CASSLRGTAYNEQFF. In DNA, the CDR3 is TGTGCCAGCAGCTTAAGGGGTACGGCATACAATGAGCAGTTCTTC.